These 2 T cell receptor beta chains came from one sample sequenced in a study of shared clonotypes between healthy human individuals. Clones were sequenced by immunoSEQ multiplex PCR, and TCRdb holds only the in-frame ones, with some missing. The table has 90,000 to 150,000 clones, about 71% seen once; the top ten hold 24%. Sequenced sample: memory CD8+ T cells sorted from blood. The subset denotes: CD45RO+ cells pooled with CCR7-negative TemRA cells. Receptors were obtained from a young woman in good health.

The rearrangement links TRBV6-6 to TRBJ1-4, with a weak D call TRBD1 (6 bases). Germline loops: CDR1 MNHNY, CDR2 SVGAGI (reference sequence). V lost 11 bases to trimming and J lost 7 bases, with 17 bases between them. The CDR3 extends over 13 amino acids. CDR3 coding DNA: TGTGCCGGCTCCCAGGGGTTTGGTGAAAAACTGTTTTTT. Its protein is CAGSQGFGEKLFF.

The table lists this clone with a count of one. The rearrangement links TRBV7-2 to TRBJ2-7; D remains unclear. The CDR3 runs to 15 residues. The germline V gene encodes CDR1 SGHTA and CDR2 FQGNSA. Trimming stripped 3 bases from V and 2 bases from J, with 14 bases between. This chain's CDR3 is CASSFFRVSPYEQYF. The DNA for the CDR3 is TGTGCCAGCAGCTTTTTTAGGGTTTCCCCCTACGAGCAGTACTTC.